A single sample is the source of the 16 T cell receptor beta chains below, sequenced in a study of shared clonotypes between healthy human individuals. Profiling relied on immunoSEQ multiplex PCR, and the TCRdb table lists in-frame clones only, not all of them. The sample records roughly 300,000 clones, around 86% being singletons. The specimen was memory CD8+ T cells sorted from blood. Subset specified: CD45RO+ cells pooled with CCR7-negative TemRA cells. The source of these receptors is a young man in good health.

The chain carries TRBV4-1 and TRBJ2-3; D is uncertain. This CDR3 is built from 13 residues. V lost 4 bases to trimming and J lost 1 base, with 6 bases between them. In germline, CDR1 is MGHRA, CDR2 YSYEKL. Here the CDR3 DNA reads TGCGCCAGCAGCCCAGTAGGCACAGATACGCAGTATTTT. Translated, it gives CASSPVGTDTQYF.

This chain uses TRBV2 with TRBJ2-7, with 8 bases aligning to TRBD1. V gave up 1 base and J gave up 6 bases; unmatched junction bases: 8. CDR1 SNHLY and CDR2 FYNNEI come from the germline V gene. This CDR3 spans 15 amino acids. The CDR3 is CASSEEGTGTSEQYF. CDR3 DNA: TGTGCCAGCAGTGAAGAAGGGACAGGTACCAGCGAGCAGTACTTC.

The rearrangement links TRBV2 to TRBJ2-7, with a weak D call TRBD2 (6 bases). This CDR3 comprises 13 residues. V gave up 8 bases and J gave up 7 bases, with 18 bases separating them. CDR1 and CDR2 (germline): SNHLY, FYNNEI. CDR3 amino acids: CASHRLLAWEQYF. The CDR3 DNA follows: TGTGCCAGCCACCGCCTACTAGCTTGGGAGCAGTACTTC.

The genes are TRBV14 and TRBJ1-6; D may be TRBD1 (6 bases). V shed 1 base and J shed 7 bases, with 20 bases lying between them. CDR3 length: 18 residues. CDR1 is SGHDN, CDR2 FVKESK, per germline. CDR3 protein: CASSQVATGHPTNSPLHF. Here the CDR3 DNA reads TGTGCCAGCAGCCAAGTTGCAACAGGGCACCCCACAAATTCACCCCTCCACTTT.

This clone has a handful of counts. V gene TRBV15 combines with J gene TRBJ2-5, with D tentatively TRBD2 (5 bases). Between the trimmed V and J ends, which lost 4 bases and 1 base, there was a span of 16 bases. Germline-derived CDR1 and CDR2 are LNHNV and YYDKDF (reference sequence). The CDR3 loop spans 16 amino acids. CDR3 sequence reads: CATSTGLVDVQETQYF. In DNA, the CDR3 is TGTGCCACCAGCACCGGACTTGTCGATGTCCAAGAGACCCAGTACTTC.

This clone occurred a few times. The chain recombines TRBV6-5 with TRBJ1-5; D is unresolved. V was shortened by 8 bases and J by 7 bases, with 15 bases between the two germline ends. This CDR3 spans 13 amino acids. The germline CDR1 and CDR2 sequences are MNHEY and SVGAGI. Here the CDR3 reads CASGPDIYQPQHF. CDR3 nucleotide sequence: TGTGCCAGCGGACCCGACATCTACCAGCCCCAGCATTTT.

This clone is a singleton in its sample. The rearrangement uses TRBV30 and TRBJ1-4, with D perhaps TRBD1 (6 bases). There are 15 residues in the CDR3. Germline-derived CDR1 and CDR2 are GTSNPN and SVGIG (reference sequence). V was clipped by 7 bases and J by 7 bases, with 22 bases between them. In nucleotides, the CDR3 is TGTGCCTTCGGGGAGGACCAGGGGCTGGGTGAAAAACTGTTTTTT. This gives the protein CAFGEDQGLGEKLFF. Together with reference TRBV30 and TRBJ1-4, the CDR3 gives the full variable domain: SQTIHQWPATLVQPVGSPLSLECTVEGTSNPNLYWYRQAAGRGLQLLFYSVGIGQISSEVPQNLSASRPQDRQFILSSKKLLLSDSGFYLCAFGEDQGLGEKLFFGSGTQLSVL.

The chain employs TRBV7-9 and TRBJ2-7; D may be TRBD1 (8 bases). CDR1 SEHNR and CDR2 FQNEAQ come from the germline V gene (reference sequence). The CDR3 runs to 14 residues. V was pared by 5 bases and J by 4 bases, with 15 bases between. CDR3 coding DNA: TGTGCCAGCAGCCCACAGGGGGGGAGTTACGAGCAGTACTTC. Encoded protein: CASSPQGGSYEQYF.

CDR3 sequence: CASSLSGGGRYTEAFF. CDR3 DNA: TGTGCCAGCAGTTTATCCGGGGGGGGTCGGTACACTGAAGCTTTCTTT. V gene TRBV27 combines with J gene TRBJ1-1; maybe TRBD1 (5 bases). Per germline, CDR1 MNHEY and CDR2 SMNVEV (reference sequence). V was pared by 0 bases and J by 3 bases, with 14 bases between. CDR3 size: 16 residues.

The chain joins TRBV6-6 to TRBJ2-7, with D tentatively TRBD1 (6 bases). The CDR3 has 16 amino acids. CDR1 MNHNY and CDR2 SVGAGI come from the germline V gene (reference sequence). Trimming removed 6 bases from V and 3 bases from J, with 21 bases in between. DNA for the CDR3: TGTGCCAGCAGACCCCATCTCCTTGGGGGCGTCTACGAGCAGTACTTC. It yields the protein CASRPHLLGGVYEQYF.

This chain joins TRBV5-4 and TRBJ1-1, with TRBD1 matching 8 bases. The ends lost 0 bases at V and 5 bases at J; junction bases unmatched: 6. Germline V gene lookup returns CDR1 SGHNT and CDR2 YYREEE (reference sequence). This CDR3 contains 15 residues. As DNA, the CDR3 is TGTGCCAGCAGCTTGGCCGAGGACAGGGTGACTGAAGCTTTCTTT. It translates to CASSLAEDRVTEAFF.

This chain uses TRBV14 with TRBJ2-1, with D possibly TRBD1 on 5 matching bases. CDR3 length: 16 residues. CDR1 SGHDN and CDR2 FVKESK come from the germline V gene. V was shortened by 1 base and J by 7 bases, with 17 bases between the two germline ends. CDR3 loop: CASSQVVWQGGNEQFF. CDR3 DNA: TGTGCCAGCAGCCAAGTTGTATGGCAGGGTGGGAATGAGCAGTTCTTC.

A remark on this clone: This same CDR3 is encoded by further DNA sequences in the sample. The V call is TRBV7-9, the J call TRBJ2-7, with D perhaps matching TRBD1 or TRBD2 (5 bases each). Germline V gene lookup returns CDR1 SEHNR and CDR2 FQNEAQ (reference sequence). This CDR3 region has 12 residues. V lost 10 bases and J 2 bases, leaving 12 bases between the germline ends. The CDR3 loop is CATQGATYEQYF. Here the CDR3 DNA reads TGTGCCACTCAGGGAGCGACCTACGAGCAGTACTTC.

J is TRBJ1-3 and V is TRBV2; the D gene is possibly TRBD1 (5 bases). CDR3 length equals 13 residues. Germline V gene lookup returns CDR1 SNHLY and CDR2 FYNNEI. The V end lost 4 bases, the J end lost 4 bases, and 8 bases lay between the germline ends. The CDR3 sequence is CASSAGAGNTIYF. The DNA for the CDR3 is TGTGCCAGCAGTGCTGGGGCCGGAAACACCATATATTTT.

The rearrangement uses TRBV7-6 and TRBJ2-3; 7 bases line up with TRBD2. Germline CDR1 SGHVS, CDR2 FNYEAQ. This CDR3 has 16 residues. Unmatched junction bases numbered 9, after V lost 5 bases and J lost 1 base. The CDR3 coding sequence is TGTGCCAGCAGCCGGCGAAGCGGGGAGGGCACAGATACGCAGTATTTT. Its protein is CASSRRSGEGTDTQYF.

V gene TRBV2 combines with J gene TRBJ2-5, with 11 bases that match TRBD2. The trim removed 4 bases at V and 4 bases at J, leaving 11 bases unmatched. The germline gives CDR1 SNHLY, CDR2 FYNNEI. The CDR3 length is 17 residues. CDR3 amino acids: CASSAPPSTSGAETQYF. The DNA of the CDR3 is TGTGCCAGCAGTGCCCCACCCTCGACTAGCGGGGCAGAGACCCAGTACTTC. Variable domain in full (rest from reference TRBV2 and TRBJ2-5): EPEVTQTPSHQVTQMGQEVILRCVPISNHLYFYWYRQILGQKVEFLVSFYNNEISEKSEIFDDQFSVERPDGSNFTLKIRSTKLEDSAMYFCASSAPPSTSGAETQYFGPGTRLLVL.